This T cell receptor beta chain was documented in a study of response to subunit inactivated influenza vaccine. Findings and limits, study-wide: Authors suggested few new T cells are recruited by each seasonal influenza vaccination.

On this clonotype: Its specificity is not known.

CDR3 size: 16 residues. The germline V and J ends were trimmed by 1 base and 1 base, with 10 bases remaining between them. TCRdb reprocessed the RT-PCR reads via MiXCR and lists one record per CDR3 protein. Of about 540,000 distinct CDR3 sequences listed, approximately 15% were seen once; the top ten hold approximately 10%. The chain links TRBV12-3 or TRBV12-4 to TRBJ2-2; no clear D. Here the sequenced sample was PBMCs from blood, taken 12 days after vaccination. This receptor was taken from a man aged 50 to 60 who received an inactivated influenza vaccine. The CDR3 protein is CASSLGPRGNTGELFF. Here the CDR3 DNA reads TGTGCCAGCAGTTTAGGGCCCCGAGGGAACACCGGGGAGCTGTTTTTT.